A single sample is the source of the 2 T cell receptor beta chains below, sequenced in a study of radiation and T cells in renal cell carcinoma (dated by TCRdb to about 2020). The time point label, read with the paper, signifies: baseline pretreatment blood. The sample's treatment or condition label, decoded: 15 Gy SBRT to primary tumor, nephrectomy 4 weeks later. Preparation of the library involved the immunoSEQ multiplex PCR assay. Not all clones reach the TCRdb copy of this immuneACCESS table, which keeps in-frame sequences only. Checked studies attribute under half of the gap to unresolved V genes and leave the rest unexplained. Present in this sample are 55,000 to 65,000 clones, around 78% of which were seen just once. The ten top clones hold 6% to 8% of the sample. This sample comprised blood, obtained from a patient whose treatment included radiotherapy and nephrectomy. The receptor source for this set is a man in his fifties or sixties with renal cell carcinoma.

A note on this clone: Within the sample, other DNA sequences also encode this same CDR3. This chain links TRBV2 with TRBJ2-7; no definite D call. CDR3 length: 12 residues. Looked up from germline, CDR1 is SNHLY and CDR2 is FYNNEI. V lost 6 bases, J lost 4 bases, and 10 bases lay in between. In DNA, the CDR3 is TGTGCCAGCAGCGAACAAGGGTACGAGCAGTACTTC. Protein product: CASSEQGYEQYF.

The chain is built from TRBV6-5 and TRBJ1-2; D is unclear. The CDR3 runs 12 residues. Trimming shortened V by 0 bases and J by 8 bases, and 7 bases separated the two germline ends. Looked up from germline, CDR1 is MNHEY and CDR2 is SVGAGI. CDR3 sequence (DNA): TGTGCCAGCAGTTACTCTGGTTACGGCTACACCTTC. It specifies CASSYSGYGYTF.